This T cell receptor (beta chain) was profiled in a study of T cells after yellow fever vaccination (dated 2019 in TCRdb). Background for the entire study: The SMART-Seq v4 Ultra Low Input RNA kit was used to prepare libraries from fractions with low cell numbers. Blood was collected at multiple timepoints before and after primary and secondary immunization, and bulk PBMC replicates and cell subsets were isolated. The cohort comprised two healthy male donors, one aged 18 to 30 and one aged 30 to 40 years. To track T-cell clones before and after primary and booster YFV17D yellow fever vaccination, bulk TCR alpha and beta repertoires were sequenced longitudinally. The paper's findings and limits, for the study overall: After the booster, most clones that had expanded after primary vaccination were detected again (over 95% of CD4 and around 88% of CD8), suggesting broad maintenance of memory. Because abundant contaminating clonotypes from the bulk population could be contained in FACS-sorted repertoires, computational filtering was required. The secondary T-cell response was weaker than the primary response but faster, peaking on day 5 instead of day 15. The study included only a couple of donors, which limits how far the findings can be generalized. A small fraction of clonotypes appeared in both the CD4 and CD8 compartments, likely as a result of convergent recombination.

The treatment or condition label on this specimen signifies: live attenuated yellow fever vaccine strain. Two biological replicates of bulk PBMCs were collected at each blood-draw timepoint. PBMCs were isolated from peripheral blood using a standard Ficoll-Paque protocol. RNA was extracted with TriZol from bulk PBMCs, CD4 and CD8 fractions, and dextramer-positive and dextramer-negative fractions. V is cut by 2 bases and J by 6 bases, and the space between the germline ends is 16 bases. Counted from cysteine to phenylalanine, this CDR3 has 15 amino acids. This entry keeps only the CDR3 DNA: 45 bases, framed from base 1. CDR1 and CDR2 (GTSNPN, SVGIG) derive from the germline V gene (reference sequence). Concerning this clonotype itself: Its binding antigen is unknown. No base quality information exists; no much larger clone differs at one position.

Synthesis of TCR cDNA relied on 5'RACE template switching, a step that introduced a universal primer site along with unique molecular identifiers. Priming of cDNA synthesis was performed from both the TCR alpha and TCR beta constant segments. Library amplification involved two PCR steps, and the second step added sample barcodes and sequencing adapters. Sequencing of the libraries was done on either Illumina HiSeq 2500 (2x100 bp) or NovaSeq (2x150 bp). Per the authors' processing: Reads were demultiplexed and collapsed into UMI consensus sequences with MIGEC, and V(D)J alignment was performed with MiXCR. Vaccine-responding clonotypes were defined with edgeR using replicate PBMC samples, requiring FDR below 0.01 and a log2 fold change above 5 up to day 15. Bulk clonotypes were assigned CD4 or CD8 identity according to which sequenced CD4 or CD8 repertoire held them at higher abundance. The public sequencing data were trimmed at Q25 with fastp and processed into clonotypes with MiXCR by TCRdb, which kept only in-frame beta chains. CDR3 protein sequences are deduplicated, and each keeps its most common genes and DNA. What appears here as the V and J calls and clone size reflects TCRdb's work, not the paper's. The sample table holds roughly 300,000 distinct CDR3 sequences, of which roughly 8% were seen once. The ten largest clones add up to 15% to 20% of the sample.

The chain couples TRBV30 to TRBJ2-2, with no D gene named confidently. This clonotype was obtained from a man in his late teens or twenties who received the YFV17D yellow fever vaccine. The sample here was PBMCs, taken about 49 days after the first yellow fever vaccination. The CDR3 in this case is CAWSRRINGAGELFF. The sequence in DNA is TGTGCCTGGAGTAGGCGAATAAATGGGGCCGGGGAGCTGTTTTTT. When the CDR3 is completed using the reference TRBV30 and TRBJ2-2 genes on either side, the full variable domain is SQTIHQWPATLVQPVGSPLSLECTVEGTSNPNLYWYRQAAGRGLQLLFYSVGIGQISSEVPQNLSASRPQDRQFILSSKKLLLSDSGFYLCAWSRRINGAGELFFGEGSRLTVL.